Below are 29 T cell receptor beta chains sequenced from a single sample in a study of cytomegalovirus exposure and HLA in healthy donors. Amplification used 60 Vbeta primers and 13 Jbeta primers. Some clones are missing from TCRdb's copy, which holds only in-frame ones; the method was immunoSEQ multiplex PCR. The sample has approximately 150,000 clones. The sample consisted of PBMCs. These receptors were collected from a woman aged 18-35 years in good health and CMV-seronegative.

The rearrangement uses TRBV2 and TRBJ1-2; TRBD1 is a possible D gene (5 bases). This CDR3 has 11 amino acids. Deletions cut 5 bases from V and 7 bases from J, with 8 bases between. CDR1 and CDR2 from the germline V gene are SNHLY and FYNNEI. The CDR3 spells CASSRDSGYTF. Here the CDR3 DNA reads TGTGCCAGCAGTAGGGACTCTGGCTACACCTTC.

The V call is TRBV6-1, the J call TRBJ1-4, with D possibly being TRBD1 (6 bases). V was pared by 2 bases and J by 6 bases, with 19 bases between. Germline V gene data show CDR1 as MNHNS and CDR2 as SASEGT. The length of the CDR3 is 17 residues. The CDR3 DNA reads TGTGCCAGCAGTGAAAATTTGGGGGCAGGACCAGATGAAAAACTGTTTTTT. Its translation is CASSENLGAGPDEKLFF.

The genes are TRBV6-5 and TRBJ1-1, with unresolved D. Per germline, CDR1 MNHEY and CDR2 SVGAGI. Trimming stripped 8 bases from V and 3 bases from J, with 13 bases between. CDR3 length: 13 amino acids. CDR3 sequence reads: CASGMRADTEAFF. DNA of the CDR3: TGTGCCAGCGGTATGAGGGCGGACACTGAAGCTTTCTTT.

V usage is TRBV2 and J usage is TRBJ2-3, with 11 bases lining up with TRBD2. This CDR3 contains 19 residues. Germline V gives CDR1 SNHLY, CDR2 FYNNEI. The junction had 17 bases not matched to a gene; V was cut back by 6 bases and J by 3 bases. The CDR3 bases are TGTGCCAGCAGAGGACCCAGGGGGACTAGCGGCGTGGGTACAGATACGCAGTATTTT. It codes for CASRGPRGTSGVGTDTQYF.

The chain has TRBV7-9 and TRBJ2-1, with TRBD2 matching over 7 bases. Germline CDR1 is SEHNR and CDR2 is FQNEAQ (reference sequence). The J segment lost 5 bases and the V segment lost 1 base, leaving 8 bases of the junction unmatched. The CDR3 is made up of 16 amino acids. The CDR3 spells CASSLVGGSSNNEQFF. The CDR3 coding sequence is TGTGCCAGCAGCTTAGTCGGGGGGAGCTCAAACAATGAGCAGTTCTTC.

The chain couples TRBV4-1 to TRBJ2-1; D remains ambiguous. Germline V gives CDR1 MGHRA, CDR2 YSYEKL. This CDR3 region has 12 residues. V lost 8 bases and J lost 4, with 9 bases in between. For the CDR3, the DNA is TGCGCCAGCTGTGACTCTTACAATGAGCAGTTCTTC. Its translation is CASCDSYNEQFF.

V is TRBV7-3 and J is TRBJ2-3; 9 nucleotides match TRBD2. This CDR3 contains 14 residues. V lost 1 base to trimming and J lost 5 bases; unmatched junction nucleotides: 1. Germline V CDR1 and CDR2: SGHTA, FQGTGA. The CDR3 here is CASSLSGGGDTQYF. The CDR3 DNA sequence: TGTGCCAGCAGCTTAAGCGGGGGGGGAGATACGCAGTATTTT.

The rearrangement joins TRBV19 to TRBJ2-1; 8 positions agree with TRBD1. Germline V gives CDR1 LNHDA, CDR2 SQIVND (reference sequence). This CDR3 has 13 amino acids. The V gene end was trimmed by 4 bases and the J gene end by 8 bases; junction bases not matched to a gene: 4. The CDR3 region is CASSRTGLDEQFF. In DNA, the CDR3 is TGTGCCAGTAGTAGGACAGGGCTAGATGAGCAGTTCTTC.

This chain joins TRBV14 and TRBJ2-1, with 15 positions matching TRBD2. The CDR3 is 17 residues long. Germline V gene sequence: CDR1 SGHDN, CDR2 FVKESK. J lost 6 bases, V lost 2 bases, and 5 bases had no gene match. The chain's CDR3 is CASSQHRTSGRVNEQFF. In nucleotides, the CDR3 is TGTGCCAGCAGCCAACACAGGACTAGCGGGAGGGTCAATGAGCAGTTCTTC.

The CDR3 DNA is TGTGCCAGTAGTTACCCTCTTCATGCGGTGTGGGTCCATGGCTACACCTTC. Amino acid sequence: CASSYPLHAVWVHGYTF. This chain connects TRBV19 to TRBJ1-2; D unclear. The V gene's germline CDR1 is LNHDA and CDR2 SQIVND (reference sequence). Trimming took off 5 bases at V and 6 bases at J, with 25 bases between the two ends. The CDR3 spans 17 residues.

The gene calls are TRBV2 and TRBJ1-3; D is unclear. Germline loops: CDR1 SNHLY, CDR2 FYNNEI. V gave up 5 bases and J gave up 0 bases, with 5 bases separating them. CDR3 length: 13 residues. The CDR3 region is CASSYISGNTIYF. In DNA form, the CDR3 reads TGTGCCAGCAGTTACATCTCTGGAAACACCATATATTTT. Together with reference TRBV2 and TRBJ1-3, the CDR3 gives the full variable domain: EPEVTQTPSHQVTQMGQEVILRCVPISNHLYFYWYRQILGQKVEFLVSFYNNEISEKSEIFDDQFSVERPDGSNFTLKIRSTKLEDSAMYFCASSYISGNTIYFGEGSWLTVV.

With respect to this clone: Other DNA sequences in this sample translate to the same CDR3. This sequence joins TRBV7-2 and TRBJ2-3; 9 positions agree with TRBD2. CDR1 and CDR2 from the germline V gene are SGHTA and FQGNSA. Losses at the gene ends were 1 base for V and 6 bases for J; bases not matched to a gene: 5. The CDR3 length is 15 residues. CDR3 nucleotides: TGTGCCAGCAGCTTAGTAGCGGGAGCAGGGGATACGCAGTATTTT. It yields the protein CASSLVAGAGDTQYF.

The chain links TRBV5-1 to TRBJ2-3; a weak D match, TRBD2 (6 bases). The CDR3 runs to 17 residues. CDR1 is SGHRS, CDR2 YFSETQ, per germline. The V and J ends lost 0 bases and 3 bases respectively, with 17 bases between them. The chain's CDR3 is CASSLGASALGTDTQYF. CDR3 DNA sequence: TGCGCCAGCAGCTTGGGGGCTAGCGCCCTCGGGACAGATACGCAGTATTTT.

The chain has TRBV15 and TRBJ1-5; D unclear. Trimming took 5 bases from V and 6 from J, leaving 17 bases between them. Germline CDR1 is LNHNV and CDR2 is YYDKDF (reference sequence). The CDR3 totals 15 residues. The CDR3 is CATSANTGVGQPQHF. For the CDR3, the DNA is TGTGCCACCAGCGCCAATACGGGTGTGGGTCAGCCCCAGCATTTT.

The V and J genes are TRBV13 and TRBJ1-1, with 9 bases matching TRBD1. J was trimmed by 6 bases and V by 5 bases; bases with no gene match: 4. Germline loops: CDR1 PRHDT, CDR2 FYEKMQ (reference sequence). This CDR3 region has 13 residues. The CDR3 loop is CASSHGTGSEAFF. DNA for the CDR3: TGTGCCAGCAGCCACGGGACAGGGTCTGAAGCTTTCTTT.

The V gene is TRBV27, the J gene TRBJ2-6, with a possible D match to TRBD2 (5 bases). This CDR3 is 16 amino acids long. V shed 2 bases and J shed 1 base, with 9 bases lying between them. Germline CDR1 MNHEY, CDR2 SMNVEV (reference sequence). This CDR3 is CASSLLTGSGANVLTF. The CDR3 bases are TGTGCCAGCAGTTTACTGACGGGGTCTGGGGCCAACGTCCTGACTTTC.

The rearrangement joins TRBV7-9 to TRBJ2-7; D may be TRBD2 (5 bases). V was clipped by 5 bases and J by 5 bases, with 22 bases between them. Germline V CDR1 and CDR2: SEHNR, FQNEAQ (reference sequence). The CDR3 runs 16 residues. The CDR3 nucleotides are TGTGCCAGCAGCAAGCTAGCTGGAAAAAGTTTGGACGAGCAGTACGTC. Its protein is CASSKLAGKSLDEQYV.

The CDR3 nucleotides are TGCGCCAGCAGCTCCTCTAGCGGGGGACCATACAATGAGCAGTTCTTC. Its translation: CASSSSSGGPYNEQFF. The genes are TRBV10-1 and TRBJ2-1; TRBD2 matches at 10 bases. CDR1 is WNHNN and CDR2 is SYGVQD in the germline V gene (reference sequence). This CDR3 has 16 amino acids. Trimming removed 6 bases from V and 4 bases from J; junction bases left unmatched: 9.

V and J are TRBV5-3 and TRBJ2-1; 10 bases align to TRBD2. TRBV5-3 is an ORF, and what it does is uncertain. The CDR3 spans 12 residues. The V segment lost 4 bases and the J segment 13 bases; nucleotides outside the gene matches: 5. CDR3 sequence (DNA): TGTGCCAGAAGCGGAGCTAGCGGGGGACAGTTCTTC. This encodes CARSGASGGQFF.

V and J are TRBV6-5 and TRBJ2-3, with 10 nucleotides matching TRBD2. The J segment lost 4 bases and the V segment lost 3 bases, leaving 7 bases of the junction unmatched. Germline loops: CDR1 MNHEY, CDR2 SVGAGI. This CDR3 is built from 16 residues. CDR3 sequence reads: CASSYSLSGRPDTQYF. For the CDR3, the DNA is TGTGCCAGCAGTTATAGCCTTAGCGGGAGGCCAGATACGCAGTATTTT.

The chain links TRBV13 to TRBJ2-3; 10 bases are shared with TRBD2. The germline gives CDR1 PRHDT, CDR2 FYEKMQ (reference sequence). With 0 bases clipped from V and 5 bases from J, the junction kept 5 bases outside the gene matches. This CDR3 region has 16 residues. The CDR3 loop reads CASSLGQLAGIDTQYF. DNA for the CDR3: TGTGCCAGCAGCTTAGGCCAACTAGCGGGGATAGATACGCAGTATTTT.

The chain carries TRBV7-9 and TRBJ1-1; no clear D gene. Germline V gene lookup returns CDR1 SEHNR and CDR2 FQNEAQ (reference sequence). The CDR3 loop spans 13 amino acids. V was pared by 1 base and J by 5 bases, with 8 bases between. The CDR3 DNA is TGTGCCAGCAGCTTAGTAAGGGAGACTGAAGCTTTCTTT. It encodes CASSLVRETEAFF.

The genes are TRBV9 and TRBJ2-7; 7 bases map to TRBD2. The CDR3 runs 15 residues. Trimming cost V 0 bases and J 0 bases; bases outside gene matches: 3. Germline CDR1 and CDR2: SGDLS and YYNGEE. The CDR3 loop reads CASSVASGNSYEQYF. For the CDR3, the DNA is TGTGCCAGCAGCGTAGCTAGCGGAAACTCCTACGAGCAGTACTTC.

The chain recombines TRBV6-5 with TRBJ1-5, with no clear D. Germline values: CDR1 MNHEY, CDR2 SVGAGI. Deletions cut 0 bases from V and 5 bases from J, with 8 bases between. The CDR3 is made up of 14 amino acids. CDR3 loop: CASSYSAIHQPQHF. In DNA, the CDR3 is TGTGCCAGCAGTTACTCTGCGATTCATCAGCCCCAGCATTTT.

J is TRBJ1-5 and V is TRBV7-2, with D possibly being TRBD1 (6 bases). Germline CDR1 SGHTA, CDR2 FQGNSA. V was clipped by 5 bases and J by 7 bases, with 21 bases between them. The CDR3 totals 16 residues. The CDR3 bases are TGTGCCAGCAGCGATTCCCCAAGGGGGGGCGGGCAGCCCCAGCATTTT. This codes for CASSDSPRGGGQPQHF.

V usage is TRBV5-4 and J usage is TRBJ2-7, with D uncertain. V was clipped by 4 bases and J by 2 bases, with 13 bases between them. The germline gives CDR1 SGHNT, CDR2 YYREEE (reference sequence). This CDR3 comprises 14 residues. The CDR3 DNA reads as TGTGCCAGCAGCCCCCGGTGGGCGCCCTACGAGCAGTACGTC. Translated, it gives CASSPRWAPYEQYV.

The genes are TRBV6-4 and TRBJ1-5; 8 nucleotides align to TRBD1. Trimming at V came to 3 bases and at J to 2 bases, leaving 3 bases not matched to a gene. CDR1 is MRHNA and CDR2 is SNTAGT in the germline V gene. The CDR3 is made up of 15 amino acids. The CDR3 protein is CASSESGGGNQPQHF. CDR3 nucleotides: TGTGCCAGCAGTGAATCAGGGGGCGGCAATCAGCCCCAGCATTTT.

The chain recombines TRBV7-9 with TRBJ1-2, with TRBD1 as a possible D gene (6 bases). The CDR3 consists of 15 residues. Between the trimmed V and J ends, which lost 0 bases and 7 bases, there was a span of 15 bases. Germline V CDR1 and CDR2: SEHNR, FQNEAQ (reference sequence). CDR3: CASSLAVSGDSGYTF. The CDR3 DNA reads TGTGCCAGCAGCTTAGCGGTCTCAGGGGATTCTGGCTACACCTTC. The variable domain in full, completed from reference TRBV7-9 and TRBJ1-2, reads DTGVSQNPRHKITKRGQNVTFRCDPISEHNRLYWYRQTLGQGPEFLTYFQNEAQLEKSRLLSDRFSAERPKGSFSTLEIQRTEQGDSAMYLCASSLAVSGDSGYTFGSGTRLTVV.

V and J are TRBV9 and TRBJ2-2; TRBD2 aligns across 11 bases. V dropped 2 bases and J dropped 6; count of bases not matched to a gene: 6. The CDR3 extends over 16 amino acids. CDR1 SGDLS and CDR2 YYNGEE come from the germline V gene. The CDR3 coding sequence is TGTGCCAGCAGCGTTAGCGGGAGGGCCGTTCCCGGGGAGCTGTTTTTT. Translation gives CASSVSGRAVPGELFF.